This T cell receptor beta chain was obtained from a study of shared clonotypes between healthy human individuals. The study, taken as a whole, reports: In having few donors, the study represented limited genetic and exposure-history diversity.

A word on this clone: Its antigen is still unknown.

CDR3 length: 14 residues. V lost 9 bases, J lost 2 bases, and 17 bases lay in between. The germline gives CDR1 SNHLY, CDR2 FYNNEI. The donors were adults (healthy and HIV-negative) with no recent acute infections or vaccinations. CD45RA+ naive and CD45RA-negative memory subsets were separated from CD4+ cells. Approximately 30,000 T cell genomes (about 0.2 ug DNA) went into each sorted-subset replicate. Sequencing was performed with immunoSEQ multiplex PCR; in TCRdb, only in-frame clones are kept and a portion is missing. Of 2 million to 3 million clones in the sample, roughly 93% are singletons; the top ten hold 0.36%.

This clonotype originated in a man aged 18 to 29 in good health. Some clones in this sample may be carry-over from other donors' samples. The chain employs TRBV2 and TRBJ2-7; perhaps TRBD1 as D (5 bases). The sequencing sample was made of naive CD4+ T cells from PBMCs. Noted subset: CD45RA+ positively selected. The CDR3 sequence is CASQGVSSTYEQYF. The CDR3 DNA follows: TGTGCCAGTCAGGGTGTTAGCAGTACCTACGAGCAGTACTTC.